This T cell receptor (beta chain) appears in the sequencing data of a study of resident and recirculating memory T cells in vitiligo. CDR1 and CDR2 (germline): MDHEN, SYDVKM. This CDR3 comprises 16 residues. V was pared by 7 bases and J by 4 bases, with 10 bases of the junction left unmatched. No vitiligo treatment was given during the prior three months. Data came from immunoSEQ multiplex PCR; TCRdb stores just in-frame clones and leaves some out. The table lists around 70,000 clones, 91% of them singletons, with roughly 5% in the top ten. This sequence joins TRBV28 and TRBJ2-3; TRBD1 matches at 11 bases. The sequenced material came from blood. The sequence derives from a male donor with vitiligo. This chain's CDR3 is CASIPGDRGFPDTQYF. CDR3 in DNA: TGTGCCAGCATACCAGGGGACAGGGGGTTCCCAGATACGCAGTATTTT.